This paragraph covers one T cell receptor beta chain sequence. Its target is unknown. The PCR employed 60 Vbeta primers together with 13 Jbeta primers. Profiling relied on immunoSEQ multiplex PCR, and the TCRdb table lists in-frame clones only, not all of them. The table for this sample gives roughly 110,000 clones. CDR3 size: 14 residues. V was clipped by 2 bases and J by 4 bases; unmatched bases: 3. Per the germline V gene, CDR1 is SGHNT and CDR2 is YYREEE (reference sequence). Donors were ostensibly healthy at sampling, although undocumented immune exposures were probable. The data stem from a study of cytomegalovirus exposure and HLA in healthy donors. Turning to the study itself: From HLA-typed donors, an early data release held roughly 80 million unique TCRs. Study-level results: Being productive about 87% or about 30% of the time was typical of most TCR beta V segments in an earlier analysis. Researchers reported in a later analysis that a missense DCLRE1C variant was tied to TCR beta V- and J-gene trimming.

Sequencing input: PBMCs. This receptor was taken from a man between 35 and 55 years old in good health and CMV-seropositive. The genes are TRBV5-4 and TRBJ2-4; 7 bases agree with TRBD1. The CDR3 loop is CASSFYRGKNIQYF. CDR3 DNA sequence: TGTGCCAGCAGCTTCTACAGGGGTAAAAACATTCAGTACTTC. Filled out from reference TRBV5-4 and TRBJ2-4, the complete variable domain reads ETGVTQSPTHLIKTRGQQVTLRCSSQSGHNTVSWYQQALGQGPQFIFQYYREEENGRGNFPPRFSGLQFPNYSSELNVNALELDDSALYLCASSFYRGKNIQYFGAGTRLSVL.